This T cell receptor (beta chain) was recovered during a study of blood T cell repertoires in COVID-19. Study in general: The origin of the acute and convalescent COVID-19 samples was the United States, Italy and Spain. The cDNA or gDNA used as material had been derived from T cells, B-cell-depleted T cells, or PBMCs.

One Seattle source followed patients from active infection through their disease course. The V end lost 4 bases, the J end lost 1 base, and 14 bases lay between the germline ends. The germline gives CDR1 MNHEY, CDR2 SVGAGI. The CDR3 sequence is 15 residues long. In the original workflow: Amplification of reference gene primers provided the estimated nucleated cell counts. Method: immunoSEQ multiplex PCR; TCRdb's copy keeps in-frame clones and lacks some. V and J calls and clone size are given by that table; D and trimming were obtained from the DNA. The sample includes under 250,000 clones, 65% to 90% of them seen just once.

The chain carries TRBV6-5 and TRBJ2-7, with D maybe TRBD1 (6 bases). The sequenced material came from peripheral blood. This receptor was identified in a man between 45 and 60 years old with COVID-19, enrolled during active disease. CDR3 amino acids: CASSWNRVYSYEQYF. For the CDR3, the DNA is TGTGCCAGCAGTTGGAACAGGGTTTATTCCTACGAGCAGTACTTC.